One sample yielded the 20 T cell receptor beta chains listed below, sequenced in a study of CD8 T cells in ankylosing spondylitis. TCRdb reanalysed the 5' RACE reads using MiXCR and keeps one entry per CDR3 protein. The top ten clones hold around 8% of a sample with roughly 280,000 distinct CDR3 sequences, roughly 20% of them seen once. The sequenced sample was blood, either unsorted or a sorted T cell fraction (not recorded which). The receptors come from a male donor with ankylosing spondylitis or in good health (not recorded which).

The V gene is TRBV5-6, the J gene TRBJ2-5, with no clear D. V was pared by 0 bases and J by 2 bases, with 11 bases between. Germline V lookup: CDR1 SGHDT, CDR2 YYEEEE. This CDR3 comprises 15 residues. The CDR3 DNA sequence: TGTGCCAGCAGCTTGGTTTTCTCCACTCAAGAGACCCAGTACTTC. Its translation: CASSLVFSTQETQYF.

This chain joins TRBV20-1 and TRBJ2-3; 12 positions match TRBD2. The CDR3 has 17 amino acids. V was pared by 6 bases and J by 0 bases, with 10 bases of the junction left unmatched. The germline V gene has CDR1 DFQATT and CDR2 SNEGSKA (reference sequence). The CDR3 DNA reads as TGCAGTGCCAACCTGCTAGCGGGAGGGCCTAGCACAGATACGCAGTATTTT. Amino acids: CSANLLAGGPSTDTQYF.

This CDR3 is CASKQGTRYGYTF. The DNA of the CDR3 is TGTGCCAGCAAGCAGGGGACTCGCTATGGCTACACCTTC. This chain uses TRBV6-1 with TRBJ1-2, with D possibly matching TRBD1 (6 bases). With 7 bases removed from V and 4 bases from J, the gap between germline ends came to 13 bases. In germline, CDR1 is MNHNS, CDR2 SASEGT. The CDR3 totals 13 residues.

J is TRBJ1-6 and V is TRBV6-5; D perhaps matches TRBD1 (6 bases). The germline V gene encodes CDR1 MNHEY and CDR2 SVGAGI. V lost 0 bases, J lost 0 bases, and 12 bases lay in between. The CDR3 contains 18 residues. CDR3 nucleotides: TGTGCCAGCAGTTACTCACGGGACACAAGCTCCTATAATTCACCCCTCCACTTT. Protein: CASSYSRDTSSYNSPLHF.

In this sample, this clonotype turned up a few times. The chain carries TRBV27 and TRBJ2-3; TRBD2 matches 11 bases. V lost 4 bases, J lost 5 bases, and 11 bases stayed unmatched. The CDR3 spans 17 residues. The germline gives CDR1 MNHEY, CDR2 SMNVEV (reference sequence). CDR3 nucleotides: TGTGCCAGCAGTTCTGATAGCGGGGGGGCGGGCGGAGATACGCAGTATTTT. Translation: CASSSDSGGAGGDTQYF.

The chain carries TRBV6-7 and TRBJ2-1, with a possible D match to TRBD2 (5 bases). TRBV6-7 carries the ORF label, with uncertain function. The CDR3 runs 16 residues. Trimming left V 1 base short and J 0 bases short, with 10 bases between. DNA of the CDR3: TGTGCCAGCAGTTACTGTGAGCGGAGCTCCTACAATGAGCAGTTCTTC. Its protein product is CASSYCERSSYNEQFF.

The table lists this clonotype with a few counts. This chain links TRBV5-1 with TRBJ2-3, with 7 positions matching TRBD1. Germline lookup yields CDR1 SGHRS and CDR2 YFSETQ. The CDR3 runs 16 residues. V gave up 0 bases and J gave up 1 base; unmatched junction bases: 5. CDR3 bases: TGCGCCAGCAGCTTGGCCTTAACAGGGGGCACAGATACGCAGTATTTT. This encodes CASSLALTGGTDTQYF.

The CDR3, as DNA: TGTGCCAGCAGTTACTCGATTTCAGGGGGCACTGAAGCTTTCTTT. Translation gives CASSYSISGGTEAFF. This chain uses TRBV6-5 with TRBJ1-1; 7 bases fit TRBD1. Germline loops: CDR1 MNHEY, CDR2 SVGAGI. The length of the CDR3 is 15 residues. Losses at the gene ends were 0 bases for V and 4 bases for J; bases not matched to a gene: 5.

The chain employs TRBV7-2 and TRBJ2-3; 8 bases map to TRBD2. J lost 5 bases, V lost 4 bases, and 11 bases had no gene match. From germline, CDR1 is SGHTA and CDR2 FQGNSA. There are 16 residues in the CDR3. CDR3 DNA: TGTGCCAGCAGCTCCCTAGCGTGGAGCGGGGGAGATACGCAGTATTTT. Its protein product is CASSSLAWSGGDTQYF.

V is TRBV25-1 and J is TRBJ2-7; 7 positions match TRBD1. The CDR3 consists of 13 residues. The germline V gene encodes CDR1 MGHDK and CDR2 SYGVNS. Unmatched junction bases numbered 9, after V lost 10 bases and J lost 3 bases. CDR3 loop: CAITYRGVYEQYV. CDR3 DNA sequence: TGTGCCATCACATACAGGGGCGTCTACGAGCAGTACGTC.

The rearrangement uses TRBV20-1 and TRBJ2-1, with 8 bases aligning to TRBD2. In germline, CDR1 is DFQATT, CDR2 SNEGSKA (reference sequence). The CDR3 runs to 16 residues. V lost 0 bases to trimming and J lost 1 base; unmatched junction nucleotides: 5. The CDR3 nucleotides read TGCAGTGCTAGAGATGCCACTAGCGGATCCTACAATGAGCAGTTCTTC. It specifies CSARDATSGSYNEQFF.

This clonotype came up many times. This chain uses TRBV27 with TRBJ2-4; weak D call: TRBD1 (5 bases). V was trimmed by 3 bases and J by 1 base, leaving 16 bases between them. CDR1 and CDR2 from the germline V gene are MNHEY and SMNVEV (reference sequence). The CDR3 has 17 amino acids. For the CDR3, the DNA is TGTGCCAGCAGTTTGGGGCCAGGGAATGGGGCCAAAAACATTCAGTACTTC. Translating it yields CASSLGPGNGAKNIQYF.

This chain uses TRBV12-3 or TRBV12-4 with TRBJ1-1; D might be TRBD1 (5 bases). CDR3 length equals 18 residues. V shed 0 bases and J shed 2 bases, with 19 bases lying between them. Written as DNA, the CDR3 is TGTGCCAGCAGTTTAGCGCTGAGGATCGGGGCCCGCAACACTGAAGCTTTCTTT. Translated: CASSLALRIGARNTEAFF.

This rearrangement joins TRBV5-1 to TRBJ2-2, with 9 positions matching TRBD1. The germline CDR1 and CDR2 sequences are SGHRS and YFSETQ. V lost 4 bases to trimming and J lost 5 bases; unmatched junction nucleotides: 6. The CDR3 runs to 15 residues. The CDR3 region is CASSPGTGWTGELFF. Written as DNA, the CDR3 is TGCGCCAGCAGCCCCGGGACAGGGTGGACCGGGGAGCTGTTTTTT.

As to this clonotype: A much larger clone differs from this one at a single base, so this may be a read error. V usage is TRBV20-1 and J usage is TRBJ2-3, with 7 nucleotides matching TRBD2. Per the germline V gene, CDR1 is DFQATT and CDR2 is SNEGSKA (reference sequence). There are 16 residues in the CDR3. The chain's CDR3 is CSTSADTQGWADTQYF. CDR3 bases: TGCAGTACTAGCGCCGACACGCAGGGCTGGGCAGATACGCAGTATTTT.

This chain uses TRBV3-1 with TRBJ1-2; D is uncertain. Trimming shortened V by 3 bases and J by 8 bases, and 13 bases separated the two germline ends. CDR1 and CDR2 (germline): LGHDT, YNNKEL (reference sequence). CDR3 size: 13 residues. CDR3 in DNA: TGTGCCAGCAGCCAGGGCACGGATCGGGGCTACACCTTC. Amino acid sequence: CASSQGTDRGYTF.

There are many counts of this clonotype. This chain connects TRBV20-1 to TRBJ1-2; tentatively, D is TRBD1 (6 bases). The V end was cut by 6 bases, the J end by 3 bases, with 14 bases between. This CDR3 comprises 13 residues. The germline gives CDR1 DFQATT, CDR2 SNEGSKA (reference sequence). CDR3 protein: CSAPDRRDYGYTF. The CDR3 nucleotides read TGCAGTGCACCCGACAGGCGAGACTATGGCTACACCTTC.

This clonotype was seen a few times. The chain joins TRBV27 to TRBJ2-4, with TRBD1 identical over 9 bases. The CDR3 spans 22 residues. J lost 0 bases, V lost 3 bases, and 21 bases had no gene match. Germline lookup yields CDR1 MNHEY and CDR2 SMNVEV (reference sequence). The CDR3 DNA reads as TGTGCCAGCAGTTTCTCCCACCCCAGCGCGACAGGGGGACAGTCAGCCAAAAACATTCAGTACTTC. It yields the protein CASSFSHPSATGGQSAKNIQYF.

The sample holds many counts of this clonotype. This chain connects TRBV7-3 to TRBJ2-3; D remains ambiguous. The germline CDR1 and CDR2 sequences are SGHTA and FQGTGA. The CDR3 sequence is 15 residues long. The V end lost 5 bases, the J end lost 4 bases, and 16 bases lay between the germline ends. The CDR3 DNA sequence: TGTGCCAGCAGCCCACACTCTTCGCACCCAGATACGCAGTATTTT. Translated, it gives CASSPHSSHPDTQYF.

The CDR3 reads CASSAGIRPGTGSFSNQPQHF. The CDR3 bases are TGTGCCAGCAGTGCTGGAATACGTCCCGGGACAGGGTCGTTTAGCAATCAGCCCCAGCATTTT. The chain links TRBV6-1 to TRBJ1-5; 9 bases align to TRBD1. Trimming took 4 bases from V and 0 from J; bases not matched to a gene: 19. CDR1 and CDR2 from the germline V gene are MNHNS and SASEGT. This CDR3 comprises 21 residues.